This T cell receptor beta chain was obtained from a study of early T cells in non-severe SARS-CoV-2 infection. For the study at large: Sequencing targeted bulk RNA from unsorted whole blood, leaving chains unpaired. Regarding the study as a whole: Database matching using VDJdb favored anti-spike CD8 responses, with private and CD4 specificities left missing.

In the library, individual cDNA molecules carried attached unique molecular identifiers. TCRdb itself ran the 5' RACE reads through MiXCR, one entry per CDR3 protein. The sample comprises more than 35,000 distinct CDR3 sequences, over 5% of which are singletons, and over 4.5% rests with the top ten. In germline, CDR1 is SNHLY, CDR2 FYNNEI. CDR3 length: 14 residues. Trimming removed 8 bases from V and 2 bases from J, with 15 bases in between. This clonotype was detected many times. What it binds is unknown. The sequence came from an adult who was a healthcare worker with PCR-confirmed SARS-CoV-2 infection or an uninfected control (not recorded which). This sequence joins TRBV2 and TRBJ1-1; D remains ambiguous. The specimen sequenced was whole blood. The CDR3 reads CASHIRTVNTEAFF. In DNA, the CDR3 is TGTGCCAGCCATATCAGAACAGTTAACACTGAAGCTTTCTTT.